One and the same sample provided the 30 T cell receptor beta chains below, sequenced in a study of cytomegalovirus exposure and HLA in healthy donors. Researchers ran the PCR with 60 Vbeta and 13 Jbeta primers. Method: immunoSEQ multiplex PCR; TCRdb's copy keeps in-frame clones and lacks some. The table has tens of thousands of clones, approximately 85% seen once. Sequenced: PBMCs. These receptors were obtained from a man aged 30-40 years in good health and CMV-seropositive.

The V and J genes are TRBV28 and TRBJ1-5, with a possible D match to TRBD1 (6 bases). CDR1 MDHEN and CDR2 SYDVKM come from the germline V gene. V was cut by 5 bases and J by 6 bases, with 17 bases left in between. The CDR3 has 15 amino acids. CDR3: CASSPRGAGVQPQHF. CDR3 DNA sequence: TGTGCCAGCAGTCCCCGGGGGGCGGGTGTTCAGCCCCAGCATTTT. Drawing the rest from reference TRBV28 and TRBJ1-5, the complete variable domain is DVKVTQSSRYLVKRTGEKVFLECVQDMDHENMFWYRQDPGLGLRLIYFSYDVKMKEKGDIPEGYSVSREKKERFSLILESASTNQTSMYLCASSPRGAGVQPQHFGDGTRLSIL.

This clone has only a few counts. The V gene is TRBV5-5, the J gene TRBJ1-5; D remains unclear. The CDR3 runs 15 residues. Germline CDR1 and CDR2: SGHKS and YYEKEE (reference sequence). V was trimmed by 0 bases and J by 0 bases, leaving 7 bases between them. The CDR3 loop reads CASSLGPYSNQPQHF. The CDR3, as DNA: TGTGCCAGCAGCTTGGGCCCCTATAGCAATCAGCCCCAGCATTTT.

The gene calls are TRBV18 and TRBJ2-1; maybe TRBD1 (5 bases). Looked up from germline, CDR1 is KGHSH and CDR2 is LQKENI. V lost 5 bases and J 1 base, leaving 9 bases between the germline ends. The CDR3 is 14 amino acids. DNA of the CDR3: TGTGCCAGCTCAGCCAGGGTTTCCTACAATGAGCAGTTCTTC. Its protein is CASSARVSYNEQFF.

Of note for this clone: Compared with germline, one end of the junction differs, possibly owing to a read error. The rearrangement links TRBV5-4 to TRBJ2-2; TRBD2 matches at 10 bases. This CDR3 is built from 16 residues. Per the germline V gene, CDR1 is SGHNT and CDR2 is YYREEE (reference sequence). This chain's CDR3 is CASSNPGLAYTGEPFF. CDR3 bases: TGTGCCAGCAGCAACCCGGGACTAGCGTACACCGGGGAGCCGTTTTTT.

The chain recombines TRBV7-2 with TRBJ1-5, with 9 nucleotides matching TRBD1. The CDR3 is made up of 16 amino acids. Germline CDR1 and CDR2: SGHTA and FQGNSA. Trimming cost V 4 bases and J 0 bases; bases outside gene matches: 4. In DNA, the CDR3 is TGTGCCAGCAGCTCCGGGACAGGGAATAGCAATCAGCCCCAGCATTTT. Protein product: CASSSGTGNSNQPQHF.

This rearrangement joins TRBV6-4 to TRBJ2-1, with a weak D call TRBD1 (6 bases). This CDR3 is 14 amino acids long. From germline, CDR1 is MRHNA and CDR2 SNTAGT. The V end lost 4 bases, the J end lost 8 bases, and 15 bases lay between the germline ends. CDR3 sequence reads: CASSAQGSSDEQFF. CDR3 nucleotides: TGTGCCAGCAGTGCACAGGGAAGTTCGGATGAGCAGTTCTTC.

This sequence joins TRBV18 and TRBJ1-4, with 8 bases fitting TRBD1. The germline CDR1 and CDR2 sequences are KGHSH and LQKENI. This CDR3 is built from 12 residues. The ends lost 6 bases at V and 16 bases at J; junction bases unmatched: 10. The CDR3 DNA is TGTGCCAGCTCCGACGGACAGGGAGAACGGTTTTTT. Amino acids: CASSDGQGERFF. Variable domain in full (rest from reference TRBV18 and TRBJ1-4): NAGVMQNPRHLVRRRGQEARLRCSPMKGHSHVYWYRQLPEEGLKFMVYLQKENIIDESGMPKERFSAEFPKEGPSILRIQQVVRGDSAAYFCASSDGQGERFFGSGTQLSVL.

The chain's CDR3 is CASDTGQGNTEAFF. The CDR3, as DNA: TGCGCCAGCGATACAGGACAGGGGAACACTGAAGCTTTCTTT. V usage is TRBV5-1 and J usage is TRBJ1-1, with 8 bases identical to TRBD1. The V segment lost 7 bases and the J segment 1 base; nucleotides outside the gene matches: 6. This CDR3 region has 14 residues. Germline-derived CDR1 and CDR2 are SGHRS and YFSETQ.

Only a few counts were recorded for this clone. The V gene is TRBV7-2, the J gene TRBJ2-1, with TRBD2 matching 11 bases. The CDR3 consists of 17 residues. V shed 1 base, J shed 7 bases, and the junction held 9 bases outside the gene matches. Germline CDR1 is SGHTA and CDR2 is FQGNSA. The CDR3 nucleotides are TGTGCCAGCAGCTTAGTTGGTAGCGGGAGGGTAGGGAATGAGCAGTTCTTC. Translating gives CASSLVGSGRVGNEQFF.

The gene calls are TRBV7-8 and TRBJ2-1; possible D gene TRBD2, 5 bases. The CDR3 sequence is 15 residues long. Germline V lookup: CDR1 SGHVS, CDR2 FQNEAQ. V dropped 5 bases and J dropped 6 bases, with 17 bases sitting between them. The CDR3 is CASSERTHTGNEQFF. DNA of the CDR3: TGTGCCAGCAGCGAGCGGACCCACACGGGCAATGAGCAGTTCTTC.

The chain employs TRBV7-9 and TRBJ2-2, with a tentative D call TRBD2 (6 bases). V shed 5 bases and J shed 1 base, with 11 bases lying between them. This CDR3 contains 15 residues. Germline V lookup: CDR1 SEHNR, CDR2 FQNEAQ (reference sequence). CDR3 sequence (DNA): TGTGCCAGCAGCGCGGGGCAGGGGAACACCGGGGAGCTGTTTTTT. Amino acid sequence: CASSAGQGNTGELFF.

The V gene is TRBV11-2, the J gene TRBJ2-7; 7 nucleotides line up with TRBD2. Per the germline V gene, CDR1 is SGHAT and CDR2 is FQNNGV. Trimming cost V 5 bases and J 5 bases; bases outside gene matches: 9. The CDR3 has 14 amino acids. The CDR3 loop reads CASSPLGGPHEQYF. CDR3 coding DNA: TGTGCCAGCAGCCCGCTGGGAGGGCCCCACGAGCAGTACTTC.

This clone appeared once. CDR3 sequence (DNA): TGTGCCAGCTCACCTTCGGGAGACTGGGAGCAGTACTTC. This gives the protein CASSPSGDWEQYF. This chain joins TRBV18 and TRBJ2-7, with TRBD2 as a possible D gene (6 bases). This CDR3 contains 13 residues. Trimming stripped 3 bases from V and 7 bases from J, with 13 bases between. Germline CDR1 reads KGHSH; CDR2 reads LQKENI.

The chain joins TRBV5-5 to TRBJ1-2; D unresolved. The CDR3 runs 14 residues. The ends were cut back, 4 bases at V and 8 bases at J, with 18 bases in the middle. Germline loops: CDR1 SGHKS, CDR2 YYEKEE (reference sequence). CDR3 DNA sequence: TGTGCCAGCAGCCCAATAGATGCGGTACAAGGCTACACCTTC. This translates into CASSPIDAVQGYTF.

In the case of this clone: Compared with germline, one end of the junction differs, possibly owing to a read error. This rearrangement joins TRBV9 to TRBJ2-7, with TRBD2 matching over 7 bases. CDR1 and CDR2 from the germline V gene are SGDLS and YYNGEE. The CDR3 consists of 15 residues. CDR3 nucleotide sequence: TGTGCCAGCGGCGTCACTAGCGACAGTATCCACGAGCAGTACTTC. Its protein is CASGVTSDSIHEQYF.

The chain links TRBV28 to TRBJ2-3, with 7 bases that match TRBD2. The CDR3 loop spans 13 amino acids. Germline values: CDR1 MDHEN, CDR2 SYDVKM. Trimming cost V 5 bases and J 9 bases; bases outside gene matches: 8. The CDR3 DNA reads as TGTGCCAGCAGTCCGGGGGGAGTCGGGACGCAGTATTTT. Its protein is CASSPGGVGTQYF.

The gene calls are TRBV6-5 and TRBJ2-5; 7 bases fit TRBD1. Matching the DNA end better, TRBJ2-7 makes the J call doubtful. The CDR3 is made up of 15 amino acids. Germline CDR1 is MNHEY and CDR2 is SVGAGI. DNA for the CDR3: TGTGCCAGCACCAGATCCGCGGACAGGAACTACGAGCAGTACTTC. This translates into CASTRSADRNYEQYF.

This sequence joins TRBV9 and TRBJ2-2, with a possible D match to TRBD2 (5 bases). With 0 bases removed from V and 5 bases from J, the gap between germline ends came to 11 bases. This CDR3 region has 15 residues. The germline V gene encodes CDR1 SGDLS and CDR2 YYNGEE. The CDR3 bases are TGTGCCAGCAGCGTAGGGTGGACTGGGACCGGGGAGCTGTTTTTT. Translating it yields CASSVGWTGTGELFF.

CDR3 amino acids: CASLGRLDEKLFF. The CDR3 region has the DNA TGTGCCAGCCTAGGGAGGTTGGATGAAAAACTGTTTTTT. This chain uses TRBV27 with TRBJ1-4; D is unclear. Germline V gives CDR1 MNHEY, CDR2 SMNVEV (reference sequence). The CDR3 sequence is 13 residues long. Deletions cut 8 bases from V and 6 bases from J, with 13 bases between.

This clone was seen once. CDR3 nucleotide sequence: TGTGCCAGCAGTTCCCTAGCGGGAGGCTCCTACGAGCAGTACTTC. Translation: CASSSLAGGSYEQYF. This sequence joins TRBV6-5 and TRBJ2-7, with 11 bases aligning to TRBD2. V shed 4 bases and J 0 bases; nucleotides not matched to a gene: 2. CDR3 length: 15 residues. In germline, CDR1 is MNHEY, CDR2 SVGAGI.

The chain carries TRBV28 and TRBJ1-5; 7 bases match TRBD1. The CDR3 length is 14 residues. The germline V gene has CDR1 MDHEN and CDR2 SYDVKM. The ends lost 5 bases at V and 5 bases at J; junction bases unmatched: 6. The CDR3 loop is CASSPRTGYQPQHF. CDR3 DNA sequence: TGTGCCAGCAGTCCCCGGACAGGCTATCAGCCCCAGCATTTT. The whole variable domain, remainder taken from reference TRBV28 and TRBJ1-5, is DVKVTQSSRYLVKRTGEKVFLECVQDMDHENMFWYRQDPGLGLRLIYFSYDVKMKEKGDIPEGYSVSREKKERFSLILESASTNQTSMYLCASSPRTGYQPQHFGDGTRLSIL.

V gene TRBV7-2 combines with J gene TRBJ2-1, with D tentatively TRBD1 (6 bases). CDR1 and CDR2 from the germline V gene are SGHTA and FQGNSA. The CDR3 sequence is 15 residues long. V dropped 6 bases and J dropped 3 bases, with 15 bases sitting between them. The CDR3 spells CASSTKGDYYNEQFF. In nucleotides, the CDR3 is TGTGCCAGCAGTACAAAGGGGGATTACTACAATGAGCAGTTCTTC.

The rearrangement joins TRBV5-1 to TRBJ1-5; no reliable D call. The CDR3 spans 13 residues. Trimming stripped 3 bases from V and 6 bases from J, with 10 bases between. Germline CDR1 is SGHRS and CDR2 is YFSETQ. CDR3 DNA sequence: TGCGCCAGCAGCTCGCAAGCGGGTCAGCCCCAGCATTTT. It yields the protein CASSSQAGQPQHF. Looking up the rest from reference TRBV5-1 and TRBJ1-5 gives the full variable domain: KAGVTQTPRYLIKTRGQQVTLSCSPISGHRSVSWYQQTPGQGLQFLFEYFSETQRNKGNFPGRFSGRQFSNSRSEMNVSTLELGDSALYLCASSSQAGQPQHFGDGTRLSIL.

This rearrangement joins TRBV7-2 to TRBJ2-5; 7 bases match TRBD1. This CDR3 contains 14 residues. Germline CDR1 is SGHTA and CDR2 is FQGNSA. V dropped 1 base and J dropped 5; count of bases not matched to a gene: 4. DNA of the CDR3: TGTGCCAGCAGCTTAGGGGACAGTGGGGAGACCCAGTACTTC. Protein sequence: CASSLGDSGETQYF. Full variable domain (missing parts from reference TRBV7-2 and TRBJ2-5): GAGVSQSPSNKVTEKGKDVELRCDPISGHTALYWYRQSLGQGLEFLIYFQGNSAPDKSGLPSDRFSAERTGGSVSTLTIQRTQQEDSAVYLCASSLGDSGETQYFGPGTRLLVL.

In this sample, this clone turned up a few times. The chain recombines TRBV11-2 with TRBJ1-1; no reliable D call. CDR1 and CDR2 from the germline V gene are SGHAT and FQNNGV. This CDR3 region has 13 residues. The V and J ends lost 3 bases and 1 base respectively, with 6 bases between them. The CDR3 DNA follows: TGTGCCAGCAGCTTCCGACAGAACACTGAAGCTTTCTTT. Protein product: CASSFRQNTEAFF.

The chain is built from TRBV25-1 and TRBJ2-2; 7 nucleotides agree with TRBD2. This CDR3 contains 17 residues. CDR1 is MGHDK, CDR2 SYGVNS, per germline. The trim removed 6 bases at V and 5 bases at J, leaving 15 bases unmatched. CDR3 coding DNA: TGTGCCAGCAGGTCCCAGGGCGCGGGAGTAAAGACCGGGGAGCTGTTTTTT. It yields the protein CASRSQGAGVKTGELFF.

This chain joins TRBV30 and TRBJ2-5, with TRBD1 identical over 10 bases. The CDR3 loop spans 16 amino acids. The V and J ends lost 2 bases and 4 bases, in that order; junction bases with no gene match: 10. CDR1 GTSNPN and CDR2 SVGIG come from the germline V gene (reference sequence). CDR3: CAWSPDGTGVVETQYF. CDR3 bases: TGTGCCTGGAGTCCGGACGGGACAGGGGTTGTAGAGACCCAGTACTTC.

The chain uses TRBV28 and TRBJ1-5, with a weak D call TRBD1 (5 bases). The germline V and J ends were trimmed by 2 bases and 9 bases, with 17 bases remaining between them. In germline, CDR1 is MDHEN, CDR2 SYDVKM. The CDR3 runs 15 residues. CDR3 bases: TGTGCCAGCAGTTTAGAAGGGGCGCAGCTTCGGCCCCAGCATTTT. Its protein product is CASSLEGAQLRPQHF. Drawing the rest from reference TRBV28 and TRBJ1-5, the complete variable domain is DVKVTQSSRYLVKRTGEKVFLECVQDMDHENMFWYRQDPGLGLRLIYFSYDVKMKEKGDIPEGYSVSREKKERFSLILESASTNQTSMYLCASSLEGAQLRPQHFGDGTRLSIL.

The chain joins TRBV28 to TRBJ2-3, with 7 bases lining up with TRBD1. The CDR3 length is 15 residues. V was clipped by 3 bases and J by 2 bases; unmatched bases: 5. CDR1 and CDR2 (germline): MDHEN, SYDVKM. CDR3 DNA sequence: TGTGCCAGCAGTTTTAAACAGGGGAACACAGATACGCAGTATTTT. It encodes CASSFKQGNTDTQYF.

A note on this clone: Other DNA sequences in this sample translate to the same CDR3. The chain combines TRBV5-1 with TRBJ2-1; the D gene is possibly TRBD2 (5 bases). CDR3 length: 13 amino acids. Deletions cut 4 bases from V and 5 bases from J, with 10 bases between. CDR1 and CDR2 (germline): SGHRS, YFSETQ. CDR3 in amino acids: CASSRLADNEQFF. The CDR3 region has the DNA TGCGCCAGCAGCAGGCTAGCTGACAATGAGCAGTTCTTC.